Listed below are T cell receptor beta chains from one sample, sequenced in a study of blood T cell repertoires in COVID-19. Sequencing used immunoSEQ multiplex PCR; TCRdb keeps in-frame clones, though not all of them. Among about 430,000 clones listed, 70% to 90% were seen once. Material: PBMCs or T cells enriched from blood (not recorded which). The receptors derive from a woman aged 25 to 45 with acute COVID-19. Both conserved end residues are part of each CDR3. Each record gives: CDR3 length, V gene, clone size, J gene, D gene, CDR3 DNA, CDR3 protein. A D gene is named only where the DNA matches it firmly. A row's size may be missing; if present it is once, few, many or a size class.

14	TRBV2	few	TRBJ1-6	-	TGTGCCAGCAGCTACAGCTCCTATAATTCACCCCTCCACTTT	CASSYSSYNSPLHF
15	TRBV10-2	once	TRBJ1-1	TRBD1	TGCGCCAGCAGTGCGGAGGGACAGGCGAACACTGAAGCTTTCTTT	CASSAEGQANTEAFF
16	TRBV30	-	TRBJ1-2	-	TGTGCCTGGAGTGTACCGTCCTGGGGCAACCACTATGGCTACACCTTC	CAWSVPSWGNHYGYTF
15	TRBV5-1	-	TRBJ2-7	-	TGCGCCAGCAGCCCCAATAGGGGGGGCTCCTACGAGCAGTACTTC	CASSPNRGGSYEQYF
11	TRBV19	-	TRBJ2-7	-	TGTGCCAGTAGTAATTATAACGAGCAGTACTTC	CASSNYNEQYF
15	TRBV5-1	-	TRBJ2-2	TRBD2	TGCGCCAGCAGCCGGGGACTAGCGGAGACCGGGGAGCTGTTTTTT	CASSRGLAETGELFF
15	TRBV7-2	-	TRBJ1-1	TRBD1	TGTGCCAGCAGCTTCCTAAGGGGGCTGAACACTGAAGCTTTCTTT	CASSFLRGLNTEAFF
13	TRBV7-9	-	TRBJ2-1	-	TGTGCCAGCAGCCCCATACACGGACAGCAGCAGTTCTTC	CASSPIHGQQQFF
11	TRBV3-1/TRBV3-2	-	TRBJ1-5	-	TGTGCCAGCAGCCACTTTGAGCCCCAGCATTTT	CASSHFEPQHF
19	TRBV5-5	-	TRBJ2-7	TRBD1	TGTGCCAGCAGCTTGGGCGTTAGTTTCCGACAGGGATTCTCCTACGAGCAGTACTTC	CASSLGVSFRQGFSYEQYF
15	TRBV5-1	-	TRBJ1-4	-	TGCGCCAGCAGCTTTAGGGGGATTACTAATGAAAAACTGTTTTTT	CASSFRGITNEKLFF
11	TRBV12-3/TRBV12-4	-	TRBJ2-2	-	TGTGCCAGCAGCCCTCTAAGGGAGCTGTTTTTT	CASSPLRELFF
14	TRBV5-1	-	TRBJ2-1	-	TGCGCCAGCAGCTTAAGGGGCCGCGGCAATGAGCAGTTCTTC	CASSLRGRGNEQFF
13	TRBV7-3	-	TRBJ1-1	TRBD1	TGTGCCAGCGGGCAAGGGGGCGGCACTGAAGCTTTCTTT	CASGQGGGTEAFF
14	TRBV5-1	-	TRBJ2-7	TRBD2	TGCGCCAGCAGCACGGGACTAGCGGACTACGAGCAGTACTTC	CASSTGLADYEQYF
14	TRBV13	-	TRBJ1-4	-	TGTGCCAGCAGCACGGGTTCGCCTAATGAAAAACTGTTTTTT	CASSTGSPNEKLFF
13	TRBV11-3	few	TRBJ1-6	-	TGTGCCAGCAGCTCGGACAGCACTTCACCCCTCCACTTT	CASSSDSTSPLHF
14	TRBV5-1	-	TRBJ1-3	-	TGCGCCAGCAGCCGCGGGACTCCTGGAAACACCATATATTTT	CASSRGTPGNTIYF
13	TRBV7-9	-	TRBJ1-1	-	TGTGCCAGCAGGGTTACCGGGACATCTGAAGCTTTCTTT	CASRVTGTSEAFF
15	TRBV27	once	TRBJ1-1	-	TGTGCCAGCAGTTCCCTCCTCTCGGAGGACACTGAAGCTTTCTTT	CASSSLLSEDTEAFF
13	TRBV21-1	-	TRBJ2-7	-	TGTGCCACTCCGGGGAGATTCGCCTACGAGCAGTACTTC	CATPGRFAYEQYF
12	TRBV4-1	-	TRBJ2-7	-	TGCGCCAGCAGTAGGGGCCCCTACGAGCAGTACTTC	CASSRGPYEQYF
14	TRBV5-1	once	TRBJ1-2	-	TGCGCCAGCAGCTTGGATGGCAGTAACTATGGCTACACCTTC	CASSLDGSNYGYTF
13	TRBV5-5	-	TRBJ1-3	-	TGTGCAAAGCCCCGCAAGCGTAGAAACACCATATATTTT	CAKPRKRRNTIYF
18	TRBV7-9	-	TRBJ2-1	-	TGTGCCAGCAGCCACTTCGCCTGGGTGGGGGACGGGGGCAATGAGCAGTTCTTC	CASSHFAWVGDGGNEQFF
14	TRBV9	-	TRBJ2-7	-	TGTGCCAGCAGCCAAGGGGATCTGAAAATTGAGCAGTACTTC	CASSQGDLKIEQYF
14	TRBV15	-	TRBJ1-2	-	TGTGCCACCAGTATTGGCGGAGAGACCTATGGCTACACCTTC	CATSIGGETYGYTF
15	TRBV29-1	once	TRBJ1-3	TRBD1	TGCAGCGTCCAGACAGGGGCTAGCTCTGGAAACACCATATATTTT	CSVQTGASSGNTIYF
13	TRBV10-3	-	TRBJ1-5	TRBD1	TGTGCCATCAGTGGGGACAGCATTCAGCCCCAGCATTTT	CAISGDSIQPQHF
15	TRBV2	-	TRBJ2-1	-	TGTGCCAGCACCGAACAGGGAGCAGGGAGGGATGAGCAGTTCTTC	CASTEQGAGRDEQFF
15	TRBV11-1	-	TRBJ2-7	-	TGTGCCAGCAGCTTAGACAGGTGGAGCTCCTACGAGCAGTACTTC	CASSLDRWSSYEQYF
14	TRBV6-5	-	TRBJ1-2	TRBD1	TGTGCCAGCAGGGGACAGGGGGGAGACTATGGCTACACCTTC	CASRGQGGDYGYTF
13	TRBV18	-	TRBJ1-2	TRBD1	TGTGCCAGCTCACCACAAGGGGGCCTTGGCTACACCTTC	CASSPQGGLGYTF
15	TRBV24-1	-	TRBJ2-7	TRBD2	TGTGCCACCAGTGCCGGGGGGAGTACCACCTACGAGCAGTACTTC	CATSAGGSTTYEQYF